The T cell receptor (beta chain) described here comes from a study of vaccination and CD4 T cells after COVID-19 (dated by TCRdb to 2022 to 2024). In the study overall: Six males and four females were included in the convalescent cohort, with two Hispanic individuals, seven Caucasians, two Asians and one multiracial person represented. Participants got two doses of the Pfizer-BioNTech BNT162b2 vaccine (n=8) or two doses of the Moderna mRNA-1273 vaccine (n=2). Post-COVID blood samples were collected from convalescent patients a median of around 100 days after diagnosis, with a range of roughly 30 to 170 days. Post-vaccine blood samples were collected a median of about 69 days after the second vaccine dose, ranging from about 13 to 250 days. Culture stimuli were overlapping spike peptide pools from SARS-CoV-2 and from the common cold coronaviruses HCoV-NL63, HCoV-OC43 and HCoV-229E. In control cultures, a CEFX viral epitope pool was used as positive control, an HIV-1 Nef peptide pool was used as negative control, or no peptide was added. The spike-specific CD4+ TCR repertoire was compared before and after mRNA vaccination in approximately ten COVID-19 convalescent patients and a handful of infection-naive healthy vaccine recipients. At the TCR clonotype level, an earlier paper using these donors assessed memory CD4+ T cell crossreactivity between SARS-CoV-2 and common cold coronavirus spike proteins. On the study overall, not on this receptor specifically: The study included relatively few convalescent patients and did not analyze early timepoints after natural infection. Among convalescent patients, a median roughly 90% of the SARS-CoV-2-reactive clones seen after vaccination appeared only after vaccination, which suggests priming specific to the vaccine. The median number of SARS-CoV-2-reactive clonotypes rose from 21 after infection to roughly 38 after vaccination, but the change was not significant. Of the vaccine-specific clones found in convalescent patients, nearly all (304 of 307) were mono-reactive for SARS-CoV-2 spike instead of being cross-reactive with common cold coronaviruses.

The library was produced with PCR. TCR sequencing of DNA from cultured CD4+ T cells used the Oncomine TCR Beta short-read assay at the Johns Hopkins FTIC core. The QIAamp micro DNA kit was used to extract genomic DNA from the cultured CD4+ T cells. The Oncomine TCR Beta libraries from cultured CD4+ T cells were pooled using unique dual indexes and then sequenced on an Illumina iSeq 100. In the authors' own workflow: Non-productive sequences were removed, and CDR3s that did not start with C, did not end with F or W, or were shorter than 7 amino acids were discarded. Antigen-specific clonotypes were identified using the MANAFEST web application through comparison of peptide-stimulated wells with reference and other culture wells. To be called positive, a clone needed an FDR below 0.05, an odds ratio above 5, and a productive frequency above 0.1% in at least two of three replicate wells. A clonotype counted as cross-reactive if it showed significant expansion both in the SARS-CoV-2 spike wells and in at least one common cold coronavirus spike condition. Levenshtein distances (stringdist) and unrooted phylogenetic trees (ape) in R version 3.6.1 were used to assess CDR3 homology. The public sequencing data were trimmed at Q25 with fastp and processed into clonotypes with MiXCR by TCRdb, which kept only in-frame beta chains. Every entry covers one CDR3 protein and lists the most common genes and DNA from its rows. For this entry, the V and J calls and clone size follow TCRdb and not the study's own pipeline. Present in this sample are more than 1,500 distinct CDR3 sequences, 15% of which were seen just once. Of the sample, about 20% is held by the ten largest clones.

V is shortened by 4 bases, J by 6 bases, and the region joining them spans 10 bases. Based on the germline V gene, the CDR1 and CDR2 sequences are MNHNS and SASEGT. The cysteine opens and the phenylalanine closes a CDR3 of 13 amino acids. Only the CDR3 portion is preserved as DNA: 39 bases, with reading frame beginning at the first base. Reading the label with the study, this specimen's treatment or condition is: roughly 11-day PBMC culture with coronavirus spike peptide pools or control peptides (ViraFEST assay). CD4+ T cells from unexposed donors were collected before the COVID-19 pandemic (2011-2018). To expand antigen-specific T cells with peptide pools and then pick out the expanded clonotypes through TCR sequencing, the study relied on the ViraFEST assay. Each well held 1.5 million to 2.5 million PBMCs cultured with roughly 10 ug/ml peptide pools in IMDM containing roughly 5% human AB serum and 10 IU/ml IL-2. On days 3 and 7, half of the culture medium was replaced with fresh IL-2-containing medium. CD4+ T cells were isolated after about nine days of culture through negative selection using the EasySep CD4+ T cell isolation kit. Unexposed donor CD4+ T cells were tested for reactivity to SARS-CoV-2 S and N and four common cold coronavirus spike pools, as cell number allowed. Ficoll-Paque Plus gradient centrifugation was used to isolate PBMCs from whole blood, and the isolated PBMCs were then either used fresh or cryopreserved at -140C. Triplicate wells were generally used for each culture condition. Leukapheresis product for the unexposed donors was purchased commercially.

This clonotype qualifies as medium-sized (0.01 to 0.1%). Its binding antigen is unknown. No per-base quality is available; no much larger clone lies one base away. The TCR was taken from a human donor in good health. The sample was CD4+ T cells from blood, cultured in vitro. The receptor chain draws on TRBV6-1 and TRBJ1-5, with the D gene not clear enough to name. CDR3 sequence: CASSVGSPQPQHF. The DNA reads TGTGCCAGCAGTGTGGGCAGTCCTCAGCCCCAGCATTTT.